Following are 24 T cell receptor beta chains from one sample sequenced in a study of lymphopenia after photon versus proton radiotherapy. Only in-frame clones appear in the TCRdb table, and some are missing; sequencing was by immunoSEQ multiplex PCR. In the table there are roughly 26,000 clones, 84% of which are singletons. This sample comprised peripheral blood, obtained from a patient treated with photon-based radiotherapy. The source of these receptors is a man aged 35-49 years with gastric cancer.

This sequence joins TRBV6-5 and TRBJ2-5; D not certain. Matching the DNA end better, TRBJ2-7 makes the J call doubtful. The CDR3 is 15 residues long. Per germline, CDR1 MNHEY and CDR2 SVGAGI. The CDR3 spells CASSYLGRSSYEQYF. CDR3 DNA sequence: TGTGCCAGCAGTTACCTCGGAAGGTCCTCCTACGAGCAGTACTTC.

V is TRBV5-4 and J is TRBJ1-3; no clear D gene. The CDR3 is 14 residues long. The ends were cut back, 3 bases at V and 2 bases at J, with 9 bases in the middle. Germline CDR1 is SGHNT and CDR2 is YYREEE (reference sequence). CDR3 coding DNA: TGTGCCAGCAGCTCCGGACTGACTGGAAACACCATATATTTT. It is translated as CASSSGLTGNTIYF.

V usage is TRBV2 and J usage is TRBJ1-2; 10 nucleotides align to TRBD1. J was trimmed by 4 bases and V by 5 bases; bases with no gene match: 4. Germline lookup yields CDR1 SNHLY and CDR2 FYNNEI. The CDR3 is 14 amino acids. CDR3 sequence: CASSLDRGAYGYTF. In DNA, the CDR3 is TGTGCCAGCAGTTTGGACAGGGGGGCCTATGGCTACACCTTC.

The V call is TRBV30, the J call TRBJ2-7; D unclear. Germline V CDR1 and CDR2: GTSNPN, SVGIG (reference sequence). The CDR3 has 12 amino acids. Trimming cost V 2 bases and J 7 bases, with 12 bases left between them. DNA for the CDR3: TGTGCCTGGAGTAAGCTCACAGCTGAGCAGTACTTC. Protein sequence: CAWSKLTAEQYF.

The chain employs TRBV19 and TRBJ1-4, with D unclear. Trimming took off 5 bases at V and 8 bases at J, with 12 bases between the two ends. The CDR3 totals 13 residues. Germline loops: CDR1 LNHDA, CDR2 SQIVND (reference sequence). CDR3 protein: CASSFRDREKLFF. The CDR3 DNA follows: TGTGCCAGTAGTTTTCGTGACCGGGAAAAACTGTTTTTT.

The chain uses TRBV7-2 and TRBJ2-6; perhaps TRBD1 as D (5 bases). CDR1 and CDR2 from the germline V gene are SGHTA and FQGNSA. V was clipped by 1 base and J by 4 bases, with 17 bases between them. This CDR3 has 18 residues. CDR3 sequence reads: CASSLGGNWAPGANVLTF. In nucleotides, the CDR3 is TGTGCCAGCAGCTTAGGGGGCAACTGGGCCCCGGGGGCCAACGTCCTGACTTTC.

This sequence joins TRBV5-5 and TRBJ2-7; weak D call: TRBD1 (5 bases). CDR3 length: 14 residues. V lost 4 bases, J lost 9 bases, and 20 bases lay in between. Germline loops: CDR1 SGHKS, CDR2 YYEKEE (reference sequence). CDR3: CASSQVYGQGAQYF. DNA of the CDR3: TGTGCCAGCAGCCAAGTGTACGGTCAGGGTGCGCAGTACTTC.

This clone was found a few times. The CDR3 is CASSRGRTEAFF. The CDR3 coding sequence is TGTGCCAGCAGCAGGGGGAGGACTGAAGCTTTCTTT. V is TRBV2 and J is TRBJ1-1; 7 nucleotides line up with TRBD1. Germline V gene lookup returns CDR1 SNHLY and CDR2 FYNNEI. This CDR3 has 12 amino acids. V dropped 6 bases and J dropped 5; count of bases not matched to a gene: 3.

Regarding this clone: The sample contains more than one DNA sequence encoding this CDR3. The chain employs TRBV2 and TRBJ1-3; D is perhaps TRBD1 (5 bases). Germline V CDR1 and CDR2: SNHLY, FYNNEI. The CDR3 loop spans 16 amino acids. Trimming removed 3 bases at V and 0 bases at J, with 12 bases between. CDR3 region: CASSEGQGNSGNTIYF. CDR3 nucleotides: TGTGCCAGCAGTGAGGGTCAGGGCAACTCTGGAAACACCATATATTTT.

The chain recombines TRBV5-4 with TRBJ2-7; tentatively, D is TRBD1 (6 bases). Germline V gene sequence: CDR1 SGHNT, CDR2 YYREEE (reference sequence). The CDR3 covers 13 residues. V was cut by 2 bases and J by 6 bases, with 12 bases left in between. The CDR3 DNA sequence: TGTGCCAGCAGCTTCGGACAGTCGGGCGAGCAGTACTTC. Its protein product is CASSFGQSGEQYF.

V and J are TRBV5-6 and TRBJ1-2, with 8 bases that match TRBD1. The germline V gene has CDR1 SGHDT and CDR2 YYEEEE. V lost 4 bases, J lost 4 bases, and 9 bases stayed unmatched. The CDR3 has 15 amino acids. The CDR3 bases are TGTGCCAGCAGCCCAGTGACAGGGGTCGTCTATGGCTACACCTTC. Translated, it gives CASSPVTGVVYGYTF. The full variable domain, in which reference TRBV5-6 and TRBJ1-2 provide the parts outside the CDR3, is DAGVTQSPTHLIKTRGQQVTLRCSPKSGHDTVSWYQQALGQGPQFIFQYYEEEERQRGNFPDRFSGHQFPNYSSELNVNALLLGDSALYLCASSPVTGVVYGYTFGSGTRLTVV.

The rearrangement uses TRBV11-2 and TRBJ1-1; D perhaps matches TRBD1 (6 bases). CDR1 is SGHAT and CDR2 is FQNNGV in the germline V gene. The CDR3 is made up of 13 amino acids. Trimming cost V 3 bases and J 7 bases, with 12 bases left between them. CDR3 loop: CASSLLGAVEAFF. The CDR3 DNA reads TGTGCCAGCAGCTTGTTGGGGGCAGTTGAAGCTTTCTTT. The variable domain in full, completed from reference TRBV11-2 and TRBJ1-1, reads EAGVAQSPRYKIIEKRQSVAFWCNPISGHATLYWYQQILGQGPKLLIQFQNNGVVDDSQLPKDRFSAERLKGVDSTLKIQPAKLEDSAVYLCASSLLGAVEAFFGQGTRLTVV.

The genes are TRBV6-5 and TRBJ2-5; 8 positions agree with TRBD1. CDR1 and CDR2 (germline): MNHEY, SVGAGI. The CDR3 extends over 13 amino acids. V dropped 6 bases and J dropped 5; count of bases not matched to a gene: 5. The CDR3 sequence: CASRDRGRETQYF. Written as DNA, the CDR3 is TGTGCCAGCAGAGACAGGGGTCGGGAGACCCAGTACTTC.

DNA of the CDR3: TGTGCCAGTAGTACGAGGAGGACGGGAGCTTTCTTT. This sequence encodes CASSTRRTGAFF. The rearrangement uses TRBV19 and TRBJ1-1; D not certain. The length of the CDR3 is 12 residues. Germline values: CDR1 LNHDA, CDR2 SQIVND (reference sequence). Trimming removed 4 bases at V and 10 bases at J, with 13 bases between.

The genes are TRBV30 and TRBJ2-3; D gene uncertain. The CDR3 has 15 residues. V was trimmed by 3 bases and J by 5 bases, leaving 18 bases between them. Germline CDR1 is GTSNPN and CDR2 is SVGIG (reference sequence). CDR3 bases: TGTGCCTGGAGGGGATCCGGGCCCCCGGGAGATACGCAGTATTTT. Translation: CAWRGSGPPGDTQYF.

CDR3 loop: CASSPDASYEQYF. DNA for the CDR3: TGTGCCAGCTCACCGGACGCTTCCTACGAGCAGTACTTC. The chain is built from TRBV18 and TRBJ2-7; no reliable D call. Germline V gives CDR1 KGHSH, CDR2 LQKENI. V was trimmed by 3 bases and J by 1 base, leaving 7 bases between them. The CDR3 sequence is 13 residues long.

V usage is TRBV12-2 and J usage is TRBJ1-1; the table assigns TRBD1, which was not confirmed against the DNA. TRBV12-2 is assigned pseudogene status. The CDR3 consists of 21 residues. CDR3 amino acids: CASRLVDVVAGQGEPNTEAFF. The CDR3 DNA reads as TGTGCAAGTCGCTTAGTGGATGTGGTGGCCGGACAGGGCGAGCCCAACACTGAAGCTTTCTTT.

J is TRBJ1-2 and V is TRBV10-1; the D is unclear. Germline V gene sequence: CDR1 WNHNN, CDR2 SYGVQD (reference sequence). V was cut by 9 bases and J by 4 bases, with 9 bases left in between. The CDR3 sequence is 11 residues long. The DNA for the CDR3 is TGCGCCAGAGCGGCAGGCTATGGCTACACCTTC. Its protein product is CARAAGYGYTF.

J is TRBJ2-7 and V is TRBV6-1; D may be TRBD1 (6 bases). The germline V and J ends were trimmed by 8 bases and 5 bases, with 19 bases remaining between them. Germline V gene sequence: CDR1 MNHNS, CDR2 SASEGT. There are 14 residues in the CDR3. CDR3 nucleotides: TGTGCCAGCCGGGGCGGACAGTTGTATAACGAGCAGTACTTC. This translates into CASRGGQLYNEQYF.

The CDR3 DNA is TGCGCCAGCAGCCAAGATCTGGGCGGCCAAGAGACCCAGTACTTC. Translation: CASSQDLGGQETQYF. The chain carries TRBV4-3 and TRBJ2-5, with D uncertain. V shed 0 bases and J shed 1 base, with 9 bases lying between them. The V gene's germline CDR1 is LGHNA and CDR2 YSLEER. The CDR3 is 15 amino acids.

This clone was seen only a few times. The chain couples TRBV4-2 to TRBJ1-6; D is undetermined. CDR3 length equals 14 residues. Germline V lookup: CDR1 LGHNA, CDR2 YNFKEQ. V was trimmed by 5 bases and J by 8 bases, leaving 13 bases between them. The CDR3 DNA is TGTGCCAGCAGCTTGCAGAGAAGGGATTCACCCCTCCACTTT. This codes for CASSLQRRDSPLHF.

The chain has TRBV7-9 and TRBJ2-2; unclear D gene. Between the trimmed V and J ends, which lost 5 bases and 2 bases, there was a span of 9 bases. Germline CDR1 reads SEHNR; CDR2 reads FQNEAQ (reference sequence). CDR3 length equals 14 residues. As DNA, the CDR3 is TGTGCCAGCAGCCCCCCTCTTAACACCGGGGAGCTGTTTTTT. This translates into CASSPPLNTGELFF.

This chain uses TRBV2 with TRBJ1-2; D is ambiguous. This CDR3 comprises 14 residues. CDR1 and CDR2 (germline): SNHLY, FYNNEI. Trimming pared 4 bases from V and 4 bases from J, leaving 13 bases between. The CDR3 sequence: CASSAAPWSYGYTF. For the CDR3, the DNA is TGTGCCAGCAGTGCCGCCCCCTGGAGCTATGGCTACACCTTC.

The chain is built from TRBV27 and TRBJ2-4, with 8 nucleotides matching TRBD1. Germline V gene data show CDR1 as MNHEY and CDR2 as SMNVEV (reference sequence). The CDR3 consists of 12 residues. With V trimmed by 9 bases and J by 7 bases, 5 bases remained unmatched. This chain's CDR3 is CASRTGRNIQYF. For the CDR3, the DNA is TGTGCCAGTCGGACAGGGAGGAACATTCAGTACTTC.